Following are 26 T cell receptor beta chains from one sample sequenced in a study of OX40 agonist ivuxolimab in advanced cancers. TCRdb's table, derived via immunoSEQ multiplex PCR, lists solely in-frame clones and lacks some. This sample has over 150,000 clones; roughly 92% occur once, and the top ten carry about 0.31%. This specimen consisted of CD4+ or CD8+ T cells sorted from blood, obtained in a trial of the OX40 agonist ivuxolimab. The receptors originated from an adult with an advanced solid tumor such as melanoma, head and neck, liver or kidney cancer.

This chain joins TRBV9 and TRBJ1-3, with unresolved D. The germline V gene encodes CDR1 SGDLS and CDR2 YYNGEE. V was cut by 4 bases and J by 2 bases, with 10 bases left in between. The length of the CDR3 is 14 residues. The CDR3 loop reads CASSPPSPGNTIYF. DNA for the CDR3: TGTGCCAGCAGCCCGCCCTCCCCTGGAAACACCATATATTTT.

CDR3 in DNA: TGTGCCACCGCCGACAGGAACCAAGAGACCCAGTACTTC. It translates to CATADRNQETQYF. This sequence joins TRBV18 and TRBJ2-5; TRBD1 might be the D (6 bases). Germline V gene data show CDR1 as KGHSH and CDR2 as LQKENI. The V gene lost 10 bases and the J gene lost 0 bases, with 12 bases spanning the gap. This CDR3 comprises 13 residues.

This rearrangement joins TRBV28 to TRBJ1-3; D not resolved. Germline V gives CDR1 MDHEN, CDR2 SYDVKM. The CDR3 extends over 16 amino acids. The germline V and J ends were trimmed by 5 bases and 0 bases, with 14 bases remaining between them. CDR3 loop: CASSPSLGSSGNTIYF. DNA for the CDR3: TGTGCCAGCAGTCCAAGCCTTGGGAGCTCTGGAAACACCATATATTTT.

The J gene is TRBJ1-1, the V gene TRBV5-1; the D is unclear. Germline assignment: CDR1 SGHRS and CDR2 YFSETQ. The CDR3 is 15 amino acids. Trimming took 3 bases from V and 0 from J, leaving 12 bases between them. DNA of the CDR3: TGCGCCAGCAGCTCCGGACGGAATCTGAACACTGAAGCTTTCTTT. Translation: CASSSGRNLNTEAFF.

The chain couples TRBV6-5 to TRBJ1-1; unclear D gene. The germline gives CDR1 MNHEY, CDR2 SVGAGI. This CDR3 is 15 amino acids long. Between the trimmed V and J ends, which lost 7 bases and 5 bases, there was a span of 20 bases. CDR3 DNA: TGTGCCAGCACCCCATCGGGCCCCCGGCGTACTGAAGCTTTCTTT. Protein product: CASTPSGPRRTEAFF.

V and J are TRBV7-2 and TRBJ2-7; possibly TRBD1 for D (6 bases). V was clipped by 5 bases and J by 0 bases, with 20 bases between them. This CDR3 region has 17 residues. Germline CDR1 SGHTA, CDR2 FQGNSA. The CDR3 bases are TGTGCCAGCAGCCGGAGAACCTTGGGGACAACCTCCTACGAGCAGTACTTC. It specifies CASSRRTLGTTSYEQYF.

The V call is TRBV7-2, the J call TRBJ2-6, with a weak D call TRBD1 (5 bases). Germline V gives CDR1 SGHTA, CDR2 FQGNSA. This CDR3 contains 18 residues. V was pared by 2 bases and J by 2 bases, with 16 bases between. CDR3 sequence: CASSLLFAGLAGANVLTF. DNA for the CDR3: TGTGCCAGCAGCTTACTGTTCGCAGGGCTTGCTGGGGCCAACGTCCTGACTTTC.

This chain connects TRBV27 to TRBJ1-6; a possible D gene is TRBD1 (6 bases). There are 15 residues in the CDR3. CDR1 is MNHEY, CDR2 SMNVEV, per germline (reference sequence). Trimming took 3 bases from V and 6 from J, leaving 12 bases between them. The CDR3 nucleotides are TGTGCCAGCAGTTTCGAGTGGACAGTTAATTCACCCCTCCACTTT. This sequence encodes CASSFEWTVNSPLHF.

The CDR3 spells CASSLVTGGPNYGYTF. The CDR3 nucleotides are TGCGCCAGCAGCTTGGTGACAGGGGGACCTAACTATGGCTACACCTTC. The rearrangement uses TRBV5-1 and TRBJ1-2, with 9 positions matching TRBD1. V shed 0 bases, J shed 0 bases, and the junction held 3 bases outside the gene matches. This CDR3 region has 16 residues. Per germline, CDR1 SGHRS and CDR2 YFSETQ.

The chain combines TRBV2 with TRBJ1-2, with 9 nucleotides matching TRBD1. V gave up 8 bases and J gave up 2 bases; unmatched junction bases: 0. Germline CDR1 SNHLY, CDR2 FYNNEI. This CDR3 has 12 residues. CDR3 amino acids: CASGTGNYGYTF. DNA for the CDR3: TGTGCCAGCGGGACAGGGAACTATGGCTACACCTTC.

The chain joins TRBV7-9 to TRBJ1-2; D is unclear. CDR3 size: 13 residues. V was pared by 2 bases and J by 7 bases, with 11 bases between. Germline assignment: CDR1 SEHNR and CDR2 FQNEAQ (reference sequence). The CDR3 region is CASSLSALVGYTF. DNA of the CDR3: TGTGCCAGCAGCTTATCCGCGCTGGTTGGCTACACCTTC.

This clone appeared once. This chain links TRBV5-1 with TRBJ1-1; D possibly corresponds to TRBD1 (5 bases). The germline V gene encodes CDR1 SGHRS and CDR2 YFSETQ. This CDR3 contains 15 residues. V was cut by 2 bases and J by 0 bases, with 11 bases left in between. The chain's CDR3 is CASSLGAALNTEAFF. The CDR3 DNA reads TGCGCCAGCAGCTTAGGGGCAGCACTGAACACTGAAGCTTTCTTT.

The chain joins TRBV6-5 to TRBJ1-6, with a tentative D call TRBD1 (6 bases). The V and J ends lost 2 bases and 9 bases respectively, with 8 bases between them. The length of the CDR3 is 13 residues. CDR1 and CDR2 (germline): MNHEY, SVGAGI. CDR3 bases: TGTGCCAGCAGTTACACCAGGGGTTCACCCCTCCACTTT. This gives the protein CASSYTRGSPLHF.

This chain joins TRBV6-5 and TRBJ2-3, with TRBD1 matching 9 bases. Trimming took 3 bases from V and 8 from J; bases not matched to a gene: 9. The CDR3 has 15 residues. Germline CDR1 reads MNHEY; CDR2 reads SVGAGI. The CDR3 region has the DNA TGTGCCAGCAGTTATGAGACAGGGGGATTCGGTACGCAGTATTTT. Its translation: CASSYETGGFGTQYF.

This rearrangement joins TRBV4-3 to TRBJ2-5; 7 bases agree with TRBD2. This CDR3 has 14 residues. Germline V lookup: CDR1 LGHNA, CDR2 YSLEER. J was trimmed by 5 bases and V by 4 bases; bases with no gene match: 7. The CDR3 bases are TGCGCCAGCAGCCGGTCGGGGGGAGGGGAGACCCAGTACTTC. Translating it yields CASSRSGGGETQYF.

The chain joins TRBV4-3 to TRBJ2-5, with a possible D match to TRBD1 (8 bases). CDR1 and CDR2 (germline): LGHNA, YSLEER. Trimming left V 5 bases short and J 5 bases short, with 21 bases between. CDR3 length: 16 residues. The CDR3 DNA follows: TGCGCCAGCAGCGGGAGGGCAGGGGGCGCGTCCGAGACCCAGTACTTC. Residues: CASSGRAGGASETQYF.

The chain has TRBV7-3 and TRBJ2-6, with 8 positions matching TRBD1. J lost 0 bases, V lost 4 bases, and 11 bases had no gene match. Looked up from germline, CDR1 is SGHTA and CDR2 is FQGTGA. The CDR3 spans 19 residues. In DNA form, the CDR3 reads TGTGCCAGCAGCTCCAGACGGACAGGGATAGACTCTGGGGCCAACGTCCTGACTTTC. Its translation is CASSSRRTGIDSGANVLTF.

CDR3 nucleotides: TGTGCCAGCAAGGTATCAACTAGCGGGAGTTATGAGCAGTTCTTC. Its protein product is CASKVSTSGSYEQFF. V usage is TRBV27 and J usage is TRBJ2-1; 11 nucleotides agree with TRBD2. The CDR3 sequence is 15 residues long. V dropped 7 bases and J dropped 8; count of bases not matched to a gene: 10. Germline V lookup: CDR1 MNHEY, CDR2 SMNVEV (reference sequence).

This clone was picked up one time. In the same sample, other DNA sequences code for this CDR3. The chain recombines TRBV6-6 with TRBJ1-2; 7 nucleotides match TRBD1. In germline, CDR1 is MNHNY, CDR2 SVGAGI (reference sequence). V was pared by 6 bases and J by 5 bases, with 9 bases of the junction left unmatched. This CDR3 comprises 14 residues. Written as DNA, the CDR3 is TGTGCCAGCAGCCTACAGGGGAACTTATATGGCTACACCTTC. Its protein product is CASSLQGNLYGYTF.

CDR3 loop: CASLGTEGETQYF. The CDR3 bases are TGTGCCAGCCTAGGAACCGAGGGGGAGACCCAGTACTTC. V gene TRBV10-3 combines with J gene TRBJ2-5; D tentatively reads TRBD1 or TRBD2 (5 bases each). Germline CDR1 ENHRY, CDR2 SYGVKD. V was clipped by 10 bases and J by 5 bases, with 17 bases between them. The CDR3 runs 13 residues.

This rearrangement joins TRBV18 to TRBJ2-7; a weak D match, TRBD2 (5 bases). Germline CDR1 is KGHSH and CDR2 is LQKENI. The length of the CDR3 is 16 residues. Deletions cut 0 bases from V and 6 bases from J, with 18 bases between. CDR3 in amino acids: CASSPPGSYGGGEQYF. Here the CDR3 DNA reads TGTGCCAGCTCACCACCGGGCAGCTACGGAGGTGGCGAGCAGTACTTC.

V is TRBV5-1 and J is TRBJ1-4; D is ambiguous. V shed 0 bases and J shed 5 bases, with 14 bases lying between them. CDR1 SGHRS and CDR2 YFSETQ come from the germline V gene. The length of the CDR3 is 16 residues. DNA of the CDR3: TGCGCCAGCAGCTTGGCTCATAGCGGCGCGAATGAAAAACTGTTTTTT. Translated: CASSLAHSGANEKLFF.

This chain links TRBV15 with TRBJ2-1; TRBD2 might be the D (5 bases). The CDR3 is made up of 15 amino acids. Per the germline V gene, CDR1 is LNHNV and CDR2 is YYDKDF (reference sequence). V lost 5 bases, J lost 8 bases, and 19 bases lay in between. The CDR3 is CATSAGILGLDEQFF. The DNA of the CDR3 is TGTGCCACCAGCGCCGGGATCCTAGGACTCGATGAGCAGTTCTTC.

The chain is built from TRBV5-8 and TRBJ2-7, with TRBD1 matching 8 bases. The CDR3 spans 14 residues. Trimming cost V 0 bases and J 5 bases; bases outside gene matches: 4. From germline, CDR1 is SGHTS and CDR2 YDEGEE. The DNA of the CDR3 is TGTGCCAGCAGCTTGGTCAGGGGGCGCAACGAGCAGTACTTC. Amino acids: CASSLVRGRNEQYF.

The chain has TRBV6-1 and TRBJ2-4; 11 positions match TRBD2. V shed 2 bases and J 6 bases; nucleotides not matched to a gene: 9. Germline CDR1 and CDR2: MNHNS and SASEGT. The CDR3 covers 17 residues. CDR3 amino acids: CASSEWGLAEGRNIQYF. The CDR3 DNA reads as TGTGCCAGCAGTGAATGGGGACTAGCGGAGGGGAGAAACATTCAGTACTTC.

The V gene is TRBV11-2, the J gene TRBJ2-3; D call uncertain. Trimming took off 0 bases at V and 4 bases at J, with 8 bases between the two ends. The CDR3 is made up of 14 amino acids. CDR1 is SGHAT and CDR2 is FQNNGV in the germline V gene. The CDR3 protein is CASSLEGFADTQYF. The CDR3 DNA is TGTGCCAGCAGCTTAGAGGGGTTCGCAGATACGCAGTATTTT.